This TCR beta chain was captured by sequencing in a study of yellow fever vaccine responses in identical twins. MiXCR was run by TCRdb on the RT-PCR reads, yielding one entry per CDR3 protein. The sample has about 18,000 distinct CDR3 sequences, roughly 60% seen once. The V end was cut by 2 bases, the J end by 9 bases, with 10 bases between. This CDR3 is 13 amino acids long. Per the germline V gene, CDR1 is KGHSH and CDR2 is LQKENI. This clonotype was recorded a few times. Source: T cells from blood (PBMCs), unsorted or a sorted subset (not recorded which), taken before or after yellow fever vaccination (not recorded which). The origin of this receptor is a woman aged 18-29 years who received the yellow fever vaccine. The V and J genes are TRBV18 and TRBJ1-4, with D tentatively TRBD1 (5 bases). The CDR3 region has the DNA TGTGCCAGCTCACCAAGTCAGGGTCAAAAACTGTTTTTT. Translation: CASSPSQGQKLFF.